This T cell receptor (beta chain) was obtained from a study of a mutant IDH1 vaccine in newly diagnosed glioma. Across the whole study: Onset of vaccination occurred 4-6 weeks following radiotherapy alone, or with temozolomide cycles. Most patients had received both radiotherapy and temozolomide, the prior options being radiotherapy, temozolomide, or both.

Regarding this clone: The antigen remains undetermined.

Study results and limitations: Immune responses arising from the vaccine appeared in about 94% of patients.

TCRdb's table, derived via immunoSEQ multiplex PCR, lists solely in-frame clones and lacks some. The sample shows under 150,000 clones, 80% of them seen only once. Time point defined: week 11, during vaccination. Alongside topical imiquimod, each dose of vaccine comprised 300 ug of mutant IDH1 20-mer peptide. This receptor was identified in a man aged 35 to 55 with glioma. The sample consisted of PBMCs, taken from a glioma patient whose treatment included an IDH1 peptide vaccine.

The CDR3 nucleotides are TGTGCCAGTAGTTCACAGGTAACTGGGGCCAACGTCCTGACTTTC. Translated: CASSSQVTGANVLTF. The V and J genes are TRBV19 and TRBJ2-6, with D perhaps matching TRBD1 (5 bases). Germline-derived CDR1 and CDR2 are LNHDA and SQIVND (reference sequence). V was shortened by 5 bases and J by 2 bases, with 10 bases between the two germline ends. The length of the CDR3 is 15 residues.